This TCR beta chain was documented in a study of blood T cell repertoires in COVID-19. Background on the study: Collection of acute and convalescent COVID-19 samples took place in the United States, Italy and Spain. The analysed material was cDNA or gDNA that came from T cells, B-cell-depleted T cells, or PBMCs.

Source study methods: It was from reference gene primer amplification that nucleated cell counts were estimated. Profiled with immunoSEQ multiplex PCR; TCRdb holds only in-frame clones, not every one. V, J and clone size were drawn from that table, and D and trimming were deduced from the DNA. The sample records 100,000 or so clones, roughly four fifths being singletons. What was sequenced was peripheral blood. This sequence was found in a man in his fifties or sixties with active or convalescent COVID-19.

The DNA for the CDR3 is TGTGCCAGCAGCCAACACCACACCAGGGTTCCTGAAGCTTTCTTT. This gives the protein CASSQHHTRVPEAFF. This chain connects TRBV7-9 to TRBJ1-1; maybe TRBD1 (5 bases). The CDR3 sequence is 15 residues long. Trimming took off 5 bases at V and 6 bases at J, with 19 bases between the two ends. Germline V CDR1 and CDR2: SEHNR, FQNEAQ (reference sequence). The variable domain in full, completed from reference TRBV7-9 and TRBJ1-1, reads DTGVSQNPRHKITKRGQNVTFRCDPISEHNRLYWYRQTLGQGPEFLTYFQNEAQLEKSRLLSDRFSAERPKGSFSTLEIQRTEQGDSAMYLCASSQHHTRVPEAFFGQGTRLTVV.